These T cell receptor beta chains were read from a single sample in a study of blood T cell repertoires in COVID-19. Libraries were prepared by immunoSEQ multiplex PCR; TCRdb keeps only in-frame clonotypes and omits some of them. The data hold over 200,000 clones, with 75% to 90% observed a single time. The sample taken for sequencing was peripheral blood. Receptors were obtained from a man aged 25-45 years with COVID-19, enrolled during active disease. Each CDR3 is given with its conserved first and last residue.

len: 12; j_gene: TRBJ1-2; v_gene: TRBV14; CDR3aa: CASSQTGLGYTF
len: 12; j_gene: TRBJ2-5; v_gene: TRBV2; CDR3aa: CATRRGVETQYF
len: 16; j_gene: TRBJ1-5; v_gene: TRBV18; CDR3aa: CASSPINRVSASPQHF
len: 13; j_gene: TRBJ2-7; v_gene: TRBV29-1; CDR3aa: CSALTGSQEEQYF
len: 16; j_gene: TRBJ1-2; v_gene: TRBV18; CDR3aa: CASSPIGQGARYGYTF
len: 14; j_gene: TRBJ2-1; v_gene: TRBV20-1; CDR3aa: CSASRDRVLNEQFF
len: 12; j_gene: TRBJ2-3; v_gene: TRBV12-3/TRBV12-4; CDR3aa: CASSLSTDTQYF
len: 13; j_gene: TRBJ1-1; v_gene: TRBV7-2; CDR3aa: CASSQFMNTEAFF
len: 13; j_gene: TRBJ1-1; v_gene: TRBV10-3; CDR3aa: CAISDWQNTEAFF
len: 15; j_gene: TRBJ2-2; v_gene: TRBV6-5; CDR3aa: CASYPRGLGPGELFF
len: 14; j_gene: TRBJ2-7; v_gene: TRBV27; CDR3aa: CASSSTPLSYEQYF
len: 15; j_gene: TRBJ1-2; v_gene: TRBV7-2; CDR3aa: CASSQAAWNEAGYTF
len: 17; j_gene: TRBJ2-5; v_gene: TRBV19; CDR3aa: CASSIKAGGNYFGPQYF
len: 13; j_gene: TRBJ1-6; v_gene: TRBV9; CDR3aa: CASSPAHNSPLHF
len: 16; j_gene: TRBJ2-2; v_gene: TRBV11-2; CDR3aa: CASSLKGGGNTGELFF
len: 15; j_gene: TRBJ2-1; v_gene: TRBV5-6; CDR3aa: CASSLSSGRYNEQFF
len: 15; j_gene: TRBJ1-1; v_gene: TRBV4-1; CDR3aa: CASSQFGRAWAEAFF
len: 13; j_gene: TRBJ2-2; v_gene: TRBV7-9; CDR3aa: CASSTGGTGELFF
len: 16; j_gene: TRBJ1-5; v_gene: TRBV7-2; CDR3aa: CASSLEGRGLDQPQHF
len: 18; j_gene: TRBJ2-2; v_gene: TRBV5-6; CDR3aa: CASSPRGLAGGHGGELFF
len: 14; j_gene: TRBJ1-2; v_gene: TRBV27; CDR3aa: CASSGNRDNYGYTF
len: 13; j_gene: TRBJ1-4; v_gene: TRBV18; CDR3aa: CASSPREGEKLFF
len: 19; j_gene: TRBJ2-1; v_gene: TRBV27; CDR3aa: CASSSRDRRTSGGAYEQFF
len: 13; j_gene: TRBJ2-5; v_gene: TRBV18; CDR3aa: CASSPPSGETQYF
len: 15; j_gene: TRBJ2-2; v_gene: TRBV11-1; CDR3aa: CASSLGTGWTGELFF
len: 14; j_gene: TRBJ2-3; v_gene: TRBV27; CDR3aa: CASSFGRVTDTQYF
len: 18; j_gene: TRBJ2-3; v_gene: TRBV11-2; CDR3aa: CASSLAPSGGPRTDTQYF
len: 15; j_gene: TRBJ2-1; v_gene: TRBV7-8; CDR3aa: CASSRQGAPGNEQFF
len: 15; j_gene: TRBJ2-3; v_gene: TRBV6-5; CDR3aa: CASSLQGQTTDTQYF
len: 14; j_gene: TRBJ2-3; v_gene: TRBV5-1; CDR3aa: CASWSYSEGDTQYF
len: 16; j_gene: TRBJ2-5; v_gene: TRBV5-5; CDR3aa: CASSLTLAVRQETQYF
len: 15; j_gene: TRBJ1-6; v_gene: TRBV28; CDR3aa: CASSQAGTGYSPLHF
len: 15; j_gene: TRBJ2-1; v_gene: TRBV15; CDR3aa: CATSNSGRKNNEQFF
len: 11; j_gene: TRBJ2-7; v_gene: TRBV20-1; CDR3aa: CSARTGRKQYF
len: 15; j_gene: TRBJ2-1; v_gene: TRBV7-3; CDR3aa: CASSYGLAAYNEQFF
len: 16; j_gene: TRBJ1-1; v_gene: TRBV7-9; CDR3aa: CASSLMRGQGGTEAFF
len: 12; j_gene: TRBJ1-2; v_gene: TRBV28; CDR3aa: CASSLNGYGYTF
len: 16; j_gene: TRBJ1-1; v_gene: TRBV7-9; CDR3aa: CASSLGARLDHTEAFF
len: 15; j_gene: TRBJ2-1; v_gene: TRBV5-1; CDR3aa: CASSEGQGSYNEQFF
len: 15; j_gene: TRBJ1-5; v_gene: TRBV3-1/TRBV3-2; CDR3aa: CASSLGTGPNQPQHF